This is a list of T cell receptor beta chains from one sample in a study of blood T cell repertoires in COVID-19. Libraries were prepared by immunoSEQ multiplex PCR; TCRdb keeps only in-frame clonotypes and omits some of them. This repertoire shows just over 35,000 clones, roughly 87% found once; its top ten account for roughly a fifth. Sequencing was performed on peripheral blood. These receptors all come from a man between 60 and 70 years old with acute or convalescent COVID-19. CDR3s include the opening cysteine and the closing phenylalanine or tryptophan. A D gene is named only where the DNA matches it firmly. Expanded clones are given a class, and other clones once, few, many or no size at all.

CASSLGGRAREQYF TGCGCCAGCAGCCTGGGCGGGAGGGCCCGCGAGCAGTACTTC TRBV5-1 TRBD2 - TRBJ2-7
CASNNGAGTNEQFF TGTGCCAGCAACAACGGGGCGGGAACCAATGAGCAGTTCTTC TRBV6-5 - - TRBJ2-1
CASSSVAEAAETQYF TGTGCCAGCAGCTCCGTCGCGGAGGCAGCGGAGACCCAGTACTTC TRBV9 - - TRBJ2-5
CASSLSLARELFF TGTGCCAGCAGTTTAAGCCTAGCGAGGGAGCTGTTTTTT TRBV28 - - TRBJ2-2
CASSLLGGTGNGYTF TGTGCCAGCAGCTTACTAGGGGGGACAGGGAACGGCTACACCTTC TRBV7-9 TRBD1 - TRBJ1-2
CASSPVAFGLVNSPLHF TGTGCCAGCTCACCAGTGGCATTTGGGCTCGTTAATTCACCCCTCCACTTT TRBV18 - - TRBJ1-6
CASSFSGQGVSGANVLTF TGTGCCAGCAGTTTCTCGGGACAGGGAGTCTCTGGGGCCAACGTCCTGACTTTC TRBV28 TRBD1 - TRBJ2-6
CASSRQVINTGELFF TGTGCCAGCAGTCGACAGGTGATTAACACCGGGGAGCTGTTTTTT TRBV7-2 - few TRBJ2-2
CASSPEDTIYF TGCGCCAGCAGTCCGGAGGACACCATATATTTT TRBV10-2 - - TRBJ1-3
CAISTYRGQGSSYNSPLHF TGTGCCATCAGTACATACAGGGGACAGGGGAGCTCCTATAATTCACCCCTCCACTTT TRBV10-3 TRBD1 - TRBJ1-6
CASSFGLAVYGETQYF TGTGCCAGCAGCTTCGGACTAGCAGTTTATGGGGAGACCCAGTACTTC TRBV7-9 TRBD2 - TRBJ2-5
CASSPEPHSYQPQHF TGCGCCAGCAGCCCGGAACCCCACAGTTATCAGCCCCAGCATTTT TRBV5-1 - - TRBJ1-5
CASSLAQNYGYTF TGCGCCAGCAGCTTGGCTCAGAACTATGGCTACACCTTC TRBV5-1 - - TRBJ1-2
CASSFGGQGLAGETQYF TGTGCCAGCAGCTTTGGAGGGCAGGGACTAGCGGGAGAGACCCAGTACTTC TRBV5-6 TRBD2 few TRBJ2-5
CASSLVGLAGPQETQYF TGTGCCAGCAGCTTGGTCGGACTAGCGGGGCCACAAGAGACCCAGTACTTC TRBV5-4 TRBD2 - TRBJ2-5
CASSPFPDSSYEQYF TGTGCCAGCAGCCCATTCCCCGACAGCTCCTACGAGCAGTACTTC TRBV9 - - TRBJ2-7
CASTSGGTDTQYF TGTGCCAGCACTAGCGGGGGCACAGATACGCAGTATTTT TRBV6-5 TRBD2 - TRBJ2-3
CASSDLQGVAQPQHF TGTGCCAGCAGCGACCTACAGGGGGTAGCTCAGCCCCAGCATTTT TRBV6-2/TRBV6-3 TRBD1 - TRBJ1-5
CASSRTGEETQYF TGTGCCAGCAGTCGGACAGGGGAAGAGACCCAGTACTTC TRBV25-1 TRBD1 - TRBJ2-5
CASSLRTGGNEQFF TGCGCCAGCAGCTTGAGAACGGGTGGGAATGAGCAGTTCTTC TRBV5-1 - - TRBJ2-1
CAWRSGQGVTEAFF TGTGCCTGGAGGTCTGGACAGGGGGTTACTGAAGCTTTCTTT TRBV30 TRBD1 - TRBJ1-1
CASSPPGQGADEQYF TGTGCCAGCAGCCCCCCTGGACAGGGGGCCGACGAGCAGTACTTC TRBV6-6 TRBD1 - TRBJ2-7
CASSLEERSPLHF TGTGCCAGCAGTCTGGAGGAGAGGTCACCCCTCCACTTT TRBV6-5 - - TRBJ1-6
CASSTGLLSYEQYF TGTGCCAGCTCAACAGGGTTACTCTCCTACGAGCAGTACTTC TRBV18 - few TRBJ2-7
CAISESWLAGANTGELFF TGTGCCATCAGTGAGTCTTGGCTAGCGGGGGCGAACACCGGGGAGCTGTTTTTT TRBV10-3 TRBD2 - TRBJ2-2
CASRLRSVAVYEQYF TGTGCCAGCAGGCTAAGGTCGGTAGCGGTCTACGAGCAGTACTTC TRBV28 - - TRBJ2-7
CASSLYENRGSDTQYF TGTGCCAGCAGCTTATACGAGAACCGGGGTTCAGATACGCAGTATTTT TRBV11-1 - - TRBJ2-3
CAWSVQGNQPQHF TGTGCCTGGAGTGTACAGGGAAATCAGCCCCAGCATTTT TRBV30 - - TRBJ1-5
CSASWAGGPYNEQFF TGCAGTGCTAGTTGGGCGGGAGGCCCCTACAATGAGCAGTTCTTC TRBV20-1 TRBD2 - TRBJ2-1
CASSQDDNRGNKLDIQYF TGCGCCAGCAGCCAAGATGACAACAGGGGGAATAAACTTGACATTCAGTACTTC TRBV4-1 TRBD1 - TRBJ2-4
CASSDVSGRVDETQYF TGTGCCAGCAGTGACGTTAGCGGGAGGGTTGATGAGACCCAGTACTTC TRBV25-1 TRBD2 - TRBJ2-5
CASSLNGEKLFF TGTGCCAGCAGCTTAAACGGTGAAAAACTGTTTTTT TRBV7-8 - - TRBJ1-4
CSVVSSNTGELFF TGCAGCGTTGTTAGTTCTAACACCGGGGAGCTGTTTTTT TRBV29-1 - - TRBJ2-2
CASSLTSGISRNEQFF TGTGCCAGCAGCTTGACTAGCGGGATTAGTAGAAATGAGCAGTTCTTC TRBV11-2 TRBD2 once TRBJ2-1
CASSITGGAPYGYTF TGTGCCAGTAGTATTACAGGGGGAGCCCCCTATGGCTACACCTTC TRBV19 TRBD1 - TRBJ1-2
CASSRLAGNTDTQYF TGTGCCAGCAGTCGACTAGCGGGAAACACAGATACGCAGTATTTT TRBV28 TRBD2 - TRBJ2-3
CASSPSGARETQYF TGTGCCAGCAGCCCAAGCGGGGCGCGGGAGACCCAGTACTTC TRBV11-2 TRBD2 - TRBJ2-5
CASSLVRNEQFF TGTGCCAGTAGTCTCGTCAGGAATGAGCAGTTCTTC TRBV19 - - TRBJ2-1
CASSLVPGRIEAFF TGTGCCAGCAGTTTAGTCCCAGGGAGGATTGAAGCTTTCTTT TRBV27 - - TRBJ1-1
CASSLTPDRAKAFF TGTGCCAGCAGTTTAACCCCCGACAGGGCTAAAGCTTTCTTT TRBV28 TRBD1 - TRBJ1-1
CASSLLGPTDTQYF TGTGCCAGCAGCCTTCTGGGGCCCACAGATACGCAGTATTTT TRBV7-2 - - TRBJ2-3
CASSVRQGGSTEAFF TGCGCCAGCAGCGTCAGACAGGGAGGCAGCACTGAAGCTTTCTTT TRBV5-1 TRBD1 - TRBJ1-1
CASSSLLANTDTQYF TGTGCCAGCAGCTCGCTACTAGCCAACACAGATACGCAGTATTTT TRBV7-2 - once TRBJ2-3
CASSMKGPRGNNEQFF TGTGCCAGTAGTATGAAAGGGCCCAGGGGAAACAATGAGCAGTTCTTC TRBV19 - - TRBJ2-1
CASSISGNSPLHF TGTGCCAGTAGTATTTCAGGGAATTCACCCCTCCACTTT TRBV19 - few TRBJ1-6
CASSPDGLSYNEQFF TGCGCCAGCAGCCCCGACGGGTTATCCTACAATGAGCAGTTCTTC TRBV5-1 - - TRBJ2-1
CASSLDSGNTIYF TGCGCCAGCAGCCTCGACAGTGGAAACACCATATATTTT TRBV5-1 - - TRBJ1-3
CATSRERPGGIAFF TGTGCCACCAGCAGAGAACGCCCAGGGGGCATAGCTTTCTTT TRBV15 TRBD1 few TRBJ1-1
CAVSNRDNSEAFF TGTGCCGTTAGTAATAGGGACAATTCTGAAGCTTTCTTT TRBV15 - - TRBJ1-1
CASSESSSNQPQHF TGCGCCAGCAGTGAGTCGAGTAGCAATCAGCCCCAGCATTTT TRBV10-2 - - TRBJ1-5
CSGVTGHFSDTQYF TGCAGCGGTGTGACAGGCCATTTTTCAGATACGCAGTATTTT TRBV29-1 - - TRBJ2-3
CASSAQGQPQHF TGTGCCAGCAGTGCACAGGGACAGCCCCAGCATTTT TRBV12-3/TRBV12-4 - - TRBJ1-5
CASSPPGLAGGRGFF TGTGCCAGCAGTCCCCCCGGACTAGCGGGAGGTCGAGGGTTCTTC TRBV6-5 TRBD2 - TRBJ2-1
CASSFRGRPNIQYF TGTGCCAGCAGCTTTCGAGGCAGACCAAACATTCAGTACTTC TRBV11-2 - - TRBJ2-4
CASSLGAGSGNTIYF TGTGCCAGCAGCTTAGGGGCTGGCTCTGGAAACACCATATATTTT TRBV11-2 - - TRBJ1-3
CASIDRAHFDPYF TGTGCCAGCATTGACAGGGCCCACTTTGATCCGTACTTC TRBV28 TRBD1 - TRBJ2-7
CASSNEGIGQGDYGYTF TGCGCCAGCAGCAACGAAGGCATAGGGCAGGGTGACTATGGCTACACCTTC TRBV5-1 - - TRBJ1-2
CASSLVFSGVGQGNSPLHF TGTGCCAGCAGCTTAGTGTTTTCGGGGGTGGGACAGGGGAATTCACCCCTCCACTTT TRBV7-8 TRBD1 - TRBJ1-6